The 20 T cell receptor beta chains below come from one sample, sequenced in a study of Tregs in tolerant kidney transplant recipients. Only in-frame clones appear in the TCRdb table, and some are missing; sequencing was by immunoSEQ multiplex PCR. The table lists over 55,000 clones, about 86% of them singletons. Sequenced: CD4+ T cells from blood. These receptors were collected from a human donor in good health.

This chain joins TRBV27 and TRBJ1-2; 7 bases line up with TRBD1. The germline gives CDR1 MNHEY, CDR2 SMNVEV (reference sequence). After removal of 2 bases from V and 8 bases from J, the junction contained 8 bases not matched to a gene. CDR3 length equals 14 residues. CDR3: CASSLGQVSSGYTF. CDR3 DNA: TGTGCCAGCAGTTTAGGACAGGTCTCCTCCGGCTACACCTTC.

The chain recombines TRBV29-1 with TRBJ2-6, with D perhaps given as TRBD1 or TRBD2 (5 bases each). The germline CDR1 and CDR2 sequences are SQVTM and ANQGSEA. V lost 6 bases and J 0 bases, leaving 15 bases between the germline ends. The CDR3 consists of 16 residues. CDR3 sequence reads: CSVDSRGASGANVLTF. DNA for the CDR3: TGCAGCGTGGACTCCCGGGGCGCCTCTGGGGCCAACGTCCTGACTTTC. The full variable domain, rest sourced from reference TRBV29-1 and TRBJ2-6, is SAVISQKPSRDICQRGTSLTIQCQVDSQVTMMFWYRQQPGQSLTLIATANQGSEATYESGFVIDKFPISRPNLTFSTLTVSNMSPEDSSIYLCSVDSRGASGANVLTFGAGSRLTVL.

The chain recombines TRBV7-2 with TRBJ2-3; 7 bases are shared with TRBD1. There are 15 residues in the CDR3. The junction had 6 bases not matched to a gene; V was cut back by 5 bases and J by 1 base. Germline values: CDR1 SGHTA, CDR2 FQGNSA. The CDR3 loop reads CASSVQGIGTDTQYF. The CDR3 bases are TGTGCCAGCAGCGTACAGGGGATAGGCACAGATACGCAGTATTTT.

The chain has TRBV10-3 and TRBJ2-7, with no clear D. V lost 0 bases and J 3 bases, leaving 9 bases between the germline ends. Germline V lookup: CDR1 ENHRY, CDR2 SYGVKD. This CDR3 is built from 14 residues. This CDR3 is CAISESKASYEQYF. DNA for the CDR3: TGTGCCATCAGTGAGTCGAAGGCTAGCTACGAGCAGTACTTC.

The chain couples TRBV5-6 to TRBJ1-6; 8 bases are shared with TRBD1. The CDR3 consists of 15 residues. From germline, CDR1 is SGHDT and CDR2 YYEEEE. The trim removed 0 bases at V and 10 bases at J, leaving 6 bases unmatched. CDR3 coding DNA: TGTGCCAGCAGCTTGGAGACAGGGGTAGCGTCACCCCTCCACTTT. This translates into CASSLETGVASPLHF.

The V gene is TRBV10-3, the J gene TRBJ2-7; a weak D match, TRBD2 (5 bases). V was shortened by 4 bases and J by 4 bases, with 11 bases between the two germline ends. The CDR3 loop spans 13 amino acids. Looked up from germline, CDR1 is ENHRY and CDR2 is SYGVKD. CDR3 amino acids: CAISVGSEYEQYF. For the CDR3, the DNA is TGTGCCATCAGTGTCGGTAGCGAGTACGAGCAGTACTTC.

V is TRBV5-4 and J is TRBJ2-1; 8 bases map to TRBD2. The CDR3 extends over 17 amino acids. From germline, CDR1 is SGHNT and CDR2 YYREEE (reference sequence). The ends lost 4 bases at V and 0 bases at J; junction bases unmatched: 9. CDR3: CASSGAWAGGSYNEQFF. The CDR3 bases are TGTGCCAGCAGCGGGGCCTGGGCGGGGGGCTCCTACAATGAGCAGTTCTTC.

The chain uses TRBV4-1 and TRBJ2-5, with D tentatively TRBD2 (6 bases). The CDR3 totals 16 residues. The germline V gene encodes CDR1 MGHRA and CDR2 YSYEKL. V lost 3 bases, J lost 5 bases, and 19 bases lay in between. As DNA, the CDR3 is TGCGCCAGCAGCCAGGCTCCAACCGCCCGGGGGGAGACCCAGTACTTC. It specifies CASSQAPTARGETQYF.

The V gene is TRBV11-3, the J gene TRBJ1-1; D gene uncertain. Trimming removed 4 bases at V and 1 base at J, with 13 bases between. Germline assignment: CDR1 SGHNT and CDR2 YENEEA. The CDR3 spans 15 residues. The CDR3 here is CASSSPPLANTEAFF. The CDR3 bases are TGTGCCAGCAGCTCTCCTCCGTTGGCGAACACTGAAGCTTTCTTT.

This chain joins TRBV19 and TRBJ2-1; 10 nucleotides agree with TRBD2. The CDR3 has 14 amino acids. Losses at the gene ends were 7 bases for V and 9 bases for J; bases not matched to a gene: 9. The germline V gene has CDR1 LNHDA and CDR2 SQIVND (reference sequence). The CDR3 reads CASKKRGGSGEQFF. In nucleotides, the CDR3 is TGTGCCAGTAAGAAGCGGGGGGGCTCGGGTGAGCAGTTCTTC.

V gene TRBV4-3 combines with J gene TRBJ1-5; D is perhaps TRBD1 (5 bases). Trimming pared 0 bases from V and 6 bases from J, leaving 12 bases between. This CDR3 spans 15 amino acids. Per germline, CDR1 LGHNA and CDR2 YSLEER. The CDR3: CASSQEVGVGQPQHF. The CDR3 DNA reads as TGCGCCAGCAGCCAAGAAGTAGGGGTCGGTCAGCCCCAGCATTTT.

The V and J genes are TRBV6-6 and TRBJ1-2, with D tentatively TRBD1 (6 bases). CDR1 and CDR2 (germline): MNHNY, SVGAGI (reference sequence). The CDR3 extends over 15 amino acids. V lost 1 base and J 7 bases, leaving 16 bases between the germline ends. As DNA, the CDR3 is TGTGCCAGCAGTTACTACCCACAGGGTCCAACTGGCTACACCTTC. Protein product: CASSYYPQGPTGYTF.

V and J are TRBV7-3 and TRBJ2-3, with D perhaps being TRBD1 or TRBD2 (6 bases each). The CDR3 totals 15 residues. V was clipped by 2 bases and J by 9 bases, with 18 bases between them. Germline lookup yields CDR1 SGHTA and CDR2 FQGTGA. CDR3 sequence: CASSLDSGARRTQYF. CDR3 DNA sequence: TGTGCCAGCAGCTTAGACTCGGGGGCCCGACGAACGCAGTATTTT.

CDR3 nucleotide sequence: TGTGCCAGCAGGACCTCAAGCGGGGGGGAGGAGACCCAGTACTTC. It codes for CASRTSSGGEETQYF. This chain connects TRBV7-9 to TRBJ2-5; 10 nucleotides agree with TRBD2. Trimming cost V 6 bases and J 5 bases; bases outside gene matches: 9. The CDR3 totals 15 residues. In germline, CDR1 is SEHNR, CDR2 FQNEAQ (reference sequence).

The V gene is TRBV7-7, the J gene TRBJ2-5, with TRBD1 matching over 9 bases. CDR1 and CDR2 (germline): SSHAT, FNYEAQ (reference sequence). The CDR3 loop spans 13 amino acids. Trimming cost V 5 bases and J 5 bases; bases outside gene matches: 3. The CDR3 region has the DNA TGTGCCAGCAGCCTGGACAGGGGTGAGACCCAGTACTTC. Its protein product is CASSLDRGETQYF.

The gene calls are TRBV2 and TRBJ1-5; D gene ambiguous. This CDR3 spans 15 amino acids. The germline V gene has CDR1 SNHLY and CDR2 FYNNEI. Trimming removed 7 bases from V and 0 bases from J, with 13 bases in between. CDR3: CASKEELYSNQPQHF. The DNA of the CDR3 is TGTGCCAGCAAGGAGGAGTTATATAGCAATCAGCCCCAGCATTTT. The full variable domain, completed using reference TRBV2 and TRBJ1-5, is EPEVTQTPSHQVTQMGQEVILRCVPISNHLYFYWYRQILGQKVEFLVSFYNNEISEKSEIFDDQFSVERPDGSNFTLKIRSTKLEDSAMYFCASKEELYSNQPQHFGDGTRLSIL.

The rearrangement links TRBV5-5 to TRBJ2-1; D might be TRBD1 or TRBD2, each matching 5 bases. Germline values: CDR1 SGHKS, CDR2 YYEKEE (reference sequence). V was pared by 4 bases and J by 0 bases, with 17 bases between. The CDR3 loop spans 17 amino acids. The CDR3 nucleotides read TGTGCCAGCAGCGCCCCTCTGGCCGGGACCTCCTACAATGAGCAGTTCTTC. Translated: CASSAPLAGTSYNEQFF.

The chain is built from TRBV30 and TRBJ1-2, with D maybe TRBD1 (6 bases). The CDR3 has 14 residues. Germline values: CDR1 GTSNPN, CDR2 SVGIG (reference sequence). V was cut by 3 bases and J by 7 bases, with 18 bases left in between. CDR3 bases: TGTGCCTGGAGGGACACACAGGGCCTCCTTGGCTACACCTTC. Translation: CAWRDTQGLLGYTF.

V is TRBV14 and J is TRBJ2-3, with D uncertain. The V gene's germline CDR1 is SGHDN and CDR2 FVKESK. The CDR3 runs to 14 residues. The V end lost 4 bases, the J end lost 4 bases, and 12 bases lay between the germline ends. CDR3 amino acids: CASSPRVAPDTQYF. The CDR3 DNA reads TGTGCCAGCAGCCCCCGGGTGGCGCCAGATACGCAGTATTTT.

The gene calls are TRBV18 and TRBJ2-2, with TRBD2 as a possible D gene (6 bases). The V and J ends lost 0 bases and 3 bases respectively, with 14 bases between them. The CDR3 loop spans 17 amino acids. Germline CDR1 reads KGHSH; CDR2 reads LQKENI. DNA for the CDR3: TGTGCCAGCTCACCACCGACGGGGGTGATTGACACCGGGGAGCTGTTTTTT. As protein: CASSPPTGVIDTGELFF.